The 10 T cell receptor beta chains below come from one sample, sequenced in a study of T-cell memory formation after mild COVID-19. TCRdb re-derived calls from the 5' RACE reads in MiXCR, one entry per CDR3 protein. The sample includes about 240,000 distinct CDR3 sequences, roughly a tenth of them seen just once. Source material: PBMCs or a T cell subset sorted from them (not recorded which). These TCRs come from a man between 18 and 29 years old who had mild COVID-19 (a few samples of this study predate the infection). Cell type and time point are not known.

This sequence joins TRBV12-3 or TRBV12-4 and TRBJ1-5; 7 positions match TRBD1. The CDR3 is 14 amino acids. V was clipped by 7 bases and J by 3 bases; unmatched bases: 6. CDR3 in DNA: TGTGCCAGCAAGGGGGCAGGGAACAATCAGCCCCAGCATTTT. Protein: CASKGAGNNQPQHF.

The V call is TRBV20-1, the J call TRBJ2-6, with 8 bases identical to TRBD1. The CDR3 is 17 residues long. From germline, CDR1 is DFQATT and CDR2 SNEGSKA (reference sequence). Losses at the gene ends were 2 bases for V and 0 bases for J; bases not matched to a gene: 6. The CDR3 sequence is CSARTRTGFSGANVLTF. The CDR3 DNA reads TGCAGTGCTAGAACTAGGACAGGGTTCTCTGGGGCCAACGTCCTGACTTTC.

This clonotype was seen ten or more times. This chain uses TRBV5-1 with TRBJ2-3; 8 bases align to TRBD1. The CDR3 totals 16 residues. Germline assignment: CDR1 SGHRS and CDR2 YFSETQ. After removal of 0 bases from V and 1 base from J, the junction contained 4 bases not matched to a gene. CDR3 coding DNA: TGCGCCAGCAGCTTGGCCGTGACAGGGGGCACAGATACGCAGTATTTT. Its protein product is CASSLAVTGGTDTQYF.

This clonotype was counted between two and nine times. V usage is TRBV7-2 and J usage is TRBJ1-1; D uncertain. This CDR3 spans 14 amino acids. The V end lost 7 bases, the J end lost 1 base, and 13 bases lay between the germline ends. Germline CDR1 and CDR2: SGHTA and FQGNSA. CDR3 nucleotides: TGTGCCAGCACCCGCGATATGACGAACACTGAAGCTTTCTTT. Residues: CASTRDMTNTEAFF. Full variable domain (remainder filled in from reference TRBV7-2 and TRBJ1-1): GAGVSQSPSNKVTEKGKDVELRCDPISGHTALYWYRQSLGQGLEFLIYFQGNSAPDKSGLPSDRFSAERTGGSVSTLTIQRTQQEDSAVYLCASTRDMTNTEAFFGQGTRLTVV.

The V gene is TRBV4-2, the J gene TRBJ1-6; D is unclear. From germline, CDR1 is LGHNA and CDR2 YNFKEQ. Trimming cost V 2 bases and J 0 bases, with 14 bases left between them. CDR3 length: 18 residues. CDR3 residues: CASSQSVGRVSYNSPLHF. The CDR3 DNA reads TGTGCCAGCAGCCAATCTGTAGGCCGCGTCTCCTATAATTCACCCCTCCACTTT.

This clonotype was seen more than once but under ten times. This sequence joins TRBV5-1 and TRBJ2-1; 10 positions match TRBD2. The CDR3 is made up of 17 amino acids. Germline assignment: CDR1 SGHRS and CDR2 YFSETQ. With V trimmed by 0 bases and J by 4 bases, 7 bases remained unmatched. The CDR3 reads CASSLDSGGLNYNEQFF. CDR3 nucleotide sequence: TGCGCCAGCAGCTTGGATAGCGGGGGGTTGAATTACAATGAGCAGTTCTTC.

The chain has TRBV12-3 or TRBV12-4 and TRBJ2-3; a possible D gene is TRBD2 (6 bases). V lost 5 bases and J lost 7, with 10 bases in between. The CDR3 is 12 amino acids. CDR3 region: CASSALAHTQYF. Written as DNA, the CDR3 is TGTGCCAGCAGTGCTCTAGCGCATACGCAGTATTTT.

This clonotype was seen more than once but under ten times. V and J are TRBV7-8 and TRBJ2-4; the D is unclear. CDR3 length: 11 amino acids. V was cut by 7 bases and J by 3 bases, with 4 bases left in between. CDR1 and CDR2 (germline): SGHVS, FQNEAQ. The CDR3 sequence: CASIFKNIQYF. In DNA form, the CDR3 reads TGTGCCAGCATATTCAAAAACATTCAGTACTTC.

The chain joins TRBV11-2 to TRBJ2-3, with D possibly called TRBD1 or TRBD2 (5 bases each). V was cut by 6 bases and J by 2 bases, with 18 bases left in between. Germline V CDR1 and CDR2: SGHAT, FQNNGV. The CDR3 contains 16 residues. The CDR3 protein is CASRRPGRGATDTQYF. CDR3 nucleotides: TGTGCCAGCAGAAGACCAGGGAGAGGGGCCACAGATACGCAGTATTTT.

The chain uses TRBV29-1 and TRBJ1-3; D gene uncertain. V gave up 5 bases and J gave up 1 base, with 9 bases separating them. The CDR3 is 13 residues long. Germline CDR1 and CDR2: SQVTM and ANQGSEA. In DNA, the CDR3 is TGCAGCGTTTGGGGAAGTTCTGGAAACACCATATATTTT. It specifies CSVWGSSGNTIYF. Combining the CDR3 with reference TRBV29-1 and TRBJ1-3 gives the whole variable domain SAVISQKPSRDICQRGTSLTIQCQVDSQVTMMFWYRQQPGQSLTLIATANQGSEATYESGFVIDKFPISRPNLTFSTLTVSNMSPEDSSIYLCSVWGSSGNTIYFGEGSWLTVV.